Listed here are 29 T cell receptor beta chains from one sample, sequenced in a study of T cell repertoires in cytomegalovirus infection. TCRdb reanalysed the reads using MiXCR and keeps one entry per CDR3 protein. The top ten hold around 29% of the sample, which has approximately 200,000 distinct CDR3 sequences, 28% seen once. Sequenced material: PBMCs. These receptors originate from a human donor in good health (CMV status not recorded). Some clones in this sample may be carry-over from other donors' samples.

The J gene is TRBJ1-1, the V gene TRBV29-1; 7 nucleotides match TRBD1. J lost 1 base, V lost 4 bases, and 6 bases had no gene match. This CDR3 spans 14 amino acids. Germline CDR1 is SQVTM and CDR2 is ANQGSEA. CDR3 nucleotides: TGCAGCGTTGGAGAGGGACAGCGGAACACTGAAGCTTTCTTT. It specifies CSVGEGQRNTEAFF.

With respect to this clonotype: Given a much more abundant clone one base away, this may be a read error. V gene TRBV5-6 combines with J gene TRBJ2-3; D call uncertain. Germline lookup yields CDR1 SGHDT and CDR2 YYEEEE. This CDR3 contains 13 residues. The CDR3 DNA sequence: TGTGCCAGCAGCTTGGGACCTGCTAGTACGCGGTATTTT. Translating it yields CASSLGPASTRYF.

V is TRBV29-1 and J is TRBJ1-1, with 7 nucleotides matching TRBD1. V lost 4 bases to trimming and J lost 1 base; unmatched junction nucleotides: 0. CDR3 length equals 12 residues. Germline CDR1 SQVTM, CDR2 ANQGSEA. CDR3 sequence: CSVGTGNTEAFF. The DNA for the CDR3 is TGCAGCGTTGGGACAGGGAACACTGAAGCTTTCTTT.

The sample holds a few counts of this clonotype. The chain recombines TRBV7-2 with TRBJ2-7; 7 positions match TRBD2. From germline, CDR1 is SGHTA and CDR2 FQGNSA. This CDR3 region has 16 residues. The J segment lost 6 bases and the V segment lost 0 bases, leaving 11 bases of the junction unmatched. CDR3 region: CASSLALSGVTGEQYF. Here the CDR3 DNA reads TGTGCCAGCAGCTTAGCGCTAAGCGGGGTAACGGGCGAGCAGTACTTC.

V and J are TRBV7-9 and TRBJ2-2; 8 bases line up with TRBD1. The CDR3 extends over 17 amino acids. Unmatched junction bases numbered 10, after V lost 4 bases and J lost 3 bases. Germline V lookup: CDR1 SEHNR, CDR2 FQNEAQ (reference sequence). This chain's CDR3 is CASSSRWMGQDTGELFF. The CDR3 DNA sequence: TGTGCCAGCAGCTCCCGGTGGATGGGACAGGACACCGGGGAGCTGTTTTTT.

Many counts were recorded for this clonotype. The rearrangement joins TRBV7-2 to TRBJ1-5; perhaps TRBD1 as D (6 bases). The CDR3 runs to 16 residues. V was trimmed by 5 bases and J by 5 bases, leaving 19 bases between them. Germline V CDR1 and CDR2: SGHTA, FQGNSA. CDR3 bases: TGTGCCAGCAGCCTCGGTCTCGACAGGCCCTATCAGCCCCAGCATTTT. Residues: CASSLGLDRPYQPQHF.

Many counts were recorded for this clonotype. This chain uses TRBV7-2 with TRBJ1-2; 8 bases map to TRBD1. Unmatched junction bases numbered 10, after V lost 3 bases and J lost 7 bases. There are 15 residues in the CDR3. The germline CDR1 and CDR2 sequences are SGHTA and FQGNSA. CDR3 sequence: CASSFLNPGGSGYTF. The CDR3, as DNA: TGTGCCAGCAGCTTTTTGAACCCAGGGGGCTCTGGCTACACCTTC.

This clonotype has a handful of counts. The rearrangement links TRBV29-1 to TRBJ2-5; D may be TRBD1 or TRBD2 (5 bases each). The germline V and J ends were trimmed by 4 bases and 4 bases, with 10 bases remaining between them. From germline, CDR1 is SQVTM and CDR2 ANQGSEA. The CDR3 sequence is 12 residues long. The CDR3 DNA reads as TGCAGCGTTGTGGGGGTGGCAGAGACCCAGTACTTC. Residues: CSVVGVAETQYF. The full variable domain, rest sourced from reference TRBV29-1 and TRBJ2-5, is SAVISQKPSRDICQRGTSLTIQCQVDSQVTMMFWYRQQPGQSLTLIATANQGSEATYESGFVIDKFPISRPNLTFSTLTVSNMSPEDSSIYLCSVVGVAETQYFGPGTRLLVL.

This clonotype occurred a few times. V is TRBV7-6 and J is TRBJ1-4; D is ambiguous. This CDR3 contains 14 residues. The germline CDR1 and CDR2 sequences are SGHVS and FNYEAQ. The V and J ends lost 6 bases and 1 base respectively, with 9 bases between them. CDR3 amino acids: CASRPAGTNEKLFF. CDR3 nucleotides: TGTGCCAGCAGGCCCGCAGGAACTAATGAAAAACTGTTTTTT.

This clonotype was picked up a small number of times. This chain connects TRBV25-1 to TRBJ2-5; unclear D gene. Trimming cost V 3 bases and J 0 bases, with 11 bases left between them. The CDR3 length is 15 residues. Germline CDR1 is MGHDK and CDR2 is SYGVNS. CDR3 DNA: TGTGCCAGCAGTGACCAGACGGAGTACCAAGAGACCCAGTACTTC. Translation gives CASSDQTEYQETQYF.

The sample holds a few counts of this clonotype. CDR3 amino acids: CASSLGLESDTQYF. The CDR3 DNA is TGTGCCAGCAGCCTTGGACTAGAATCAGATACGCAGTATTTT. This sequence joins TRBV7-8 and TRBJ2-3, with TRBD2 matching over 7 bases. The CDR3 has 14 amino acids. The trim removed 5 bases at V and 4 bases at J, leaving 6 bases unmatched. Germline V lookup: CDR1 SGHVS, CDR2 FQNEAQ. Filled out from reference TRBV7-8 and TRBJ2-3, the complete variable domain reads GAGVSQSPRYKVAKRGQDVALRCDPISGHVSLFWYQQALGQGPEFLTYFQNEAQLDKSGLPSDRFFAERPEGSVSTLKIQRTQQEDSAVYLCASSLGLESDTQYFGPGTRLTVL.

This clonotype was seen a handful of times. This chain links TRBV3-1 with TRBJ1-5, with D hard to call. V dropped 5 bases and J dropped 3 bases, with 5 bases sitting between them. Germline CDR1 LGHDT, CDR2 YNNKEL (reference sequence). The CDR3 is 12 amino acids. The CDR3 region has the DNA TGTGCCAGCAGCATCGACAATCAGCCCCAGCATTTT. It yields the protein CASSIDNQPQHF.

The J gene is TRBJ2-7, the V gene TRBV3-1; possibly TRBD1 or TRBD2 for D (5 bases each). The germline CDR1 and CDR2 sequences are LGHDT and YNNKEL (reference sequence). Trimming cost V 2 bases and J 1 base, with 15 bases left between them. This CDR3 is 16 amino acids long. CDR3 bases: TGTGCCAGCAGCCAACCGGGACGCGGACCTTCCTACGAGCAGTACTTC. It encodes CASSQPGRGPSYEQYF.

The rearrangement uses TRBV7-4 and TRBJ2-7; 11 bases align to TRBD1. The CDR3 has 15 residues. Germline V gene sequence: CDR1 SGHVT, CDR2 SQSDAQ. The J segment lost 7 bases and the V segment lost 4 bases, leaving 9 bases of the junction unmatched. DNA of the CDR3: TGTGCCAGCAGCTCAAAAGGACAGGGGGCAAGGGAGCAGTACTTC. Its protein product is CASSSKGQGAREQYF.

This clonotype was counted at least ten times. The chain recombines TRBV7-2 with TRBJ2-1, with 8 bases that match TRBD1. The germline V gene has CDR1 SGHTA and CDR2 FQGNSA. The CDR3 covers 16 residues. Germline trimming cut 8 bases from V and 5 bases from J; bases unmatched to any gene: 14. In nucleotides, the CDR3 is TGTGCCAGCGGTGGGACAGGAGGCCGTCTGGACAATGAGCAGTTCTTC. Protein product: CASGGTGGRLDNEQFF.

The sample holds many counts of this clonotype. The chain uses TRBV19 and TRBJ1-1, with D uncertain. Germline values: CDR1 LNHDA, CDR2 SQIVND (reference sequence). This CDR3 is 13 amino acids long. The V gene lost 6 bases and the J gene lost 0 bases, with 8 bases spanning the gap. The CDR3 region has the DNA TGTGCCAGTAGCACTTCATTGAACACTGAAGCTTTCTTT. Translated, it gives CASSTSLNTEAFF.

This clonotype was observed a handful of times. The chain employs TRBV5-5 and TRBJ2-2; D gene ambiguous. CDR3 length: 16 amino acids. The germline V gene has CDR1 SGHKS and CDR2 YYEKEE (reference sequence). Deletions cut 2 bases from V and 0 bases from J, with 11 bases between. The CDR3 sequence is CASSFRPGANTGELFF. Written as DNA, the CDR3 is TGTGCCAGCAGCTTTCGGCCTGGGGCGAACACCGGGGAGCTGTTTTTT.

The CDR3 region is CASGLGTVTLRNYGYTF. DNA for the CDR3: TGTGCTAGTGGTTTGGGGACAGTTACCTTGAGAAACTATGGCTACACCTTC. V and J are TRBV12-5 and TRBJ1-2; D possibly corresponds to TRBD1 (6 bases). Trimming pared 1 base from V and 2 bases from J, leaving 17 bases between. This CDR3 contains 17 residues. Germline V gene lookup returns CDR1 LGHNT and CDR2 FRNRAP.

This clonotype showed up many times. The chain combines TRBV10-1 with TRBJ2-7, with 9 bases aligning to TRBD1. After removal of 0 bases from V and 6 bases from J, the junction contained 6 bases not matched to a gene. The CDR3 length is 15 residues. Germline V gives CDR1 WNHNN, CDR2 SYGVQD (reference sequence). The CDR3 loop is CASSESIETGGEQYF. Here the CDR3 DNA reads TGCGCCAGCAGTGAGTCGATCGAGACAGGGGGCGAGCAGTACTTC.

The J gene is TRBJ1-2, the V gene TRBV19, with D tentatively TRBD1 (6 bases). Germline V CDR1 and CDR2: LNHDA, SQIVND (reference sequence). CDR3 length: 14 amino acids. The germline V and J ends were trimmed by 3 bases and 8 bases, with 16 bases remaining between them. CDR3 nucleotides: TGTGCCAGTAGTATTGCGGGGGGCTGGAACGGCTACACCTTC. This encodes CASSIAGGWNGYTF. The full variable domain, completed using reference TRBV19 and TRBJ1-2, is DGGITQSPKYLFRKEGQNVTLSCEQNLNHDAMYWYRQDPGQGLRLIYYSQIVNDFQKGDIAEGYSVSREKKESFPLTVTSAQKNPTAFYLCASSIAGGWNGYTFGSGTRLTVV.

The chain joins TRBV20-1 to TRBJ1-1; TRBD1 matches 11 bases. Trimming cost V 0 bases and J 5 bases; bases outside gene matches: 2. The germline CDR1 and CDR2 sequences are DFQATT and SNEGSKA (reference sequence). The CDR3 is 14 amino acids. This CDR3 reads CSAREGTGGTEAFF. The CDR3 DNA follows: TGCAGTGCTAGAGAAGGGACAGGGGGTACTGAAGCTTTCTTT.

The J gene is TRBJ1-1, the V gene TRBV19, with 10 bases fitting TRBD1. V lost 5 bases to trimming and J lost 7 bases; unmatched junction nucleotides: 4. The germline V gene has CDR1 LNHDA and CDR2 SQIVND (reference sequence). The CDR3 contains 13 residues. CDR3 DNA: TGTGCCAGTAGTGCCCGGGACAGGGGTGAAGCTTTCTTT. Translating gives CASSARDRGEAFF.

This clonotype was recorded a few times. This chain joins TRBV13 and TRBJ1-5; D possibly corresponds to TRBD1 (6 bases). CDR3 length: 13 residues. Germline V lookup: CDR1 PRHDT, CDR2 FYEKMQ (reference sequence). The ends were cut back, 5 bases at V and 4 bases at J, with 9 bases in the middle. The DNA of the CDR3 is TGTGCCAGCAGCCCGGACAGAAATCAGCCCCAGCATTTT. Protein sequence: CASSPDRNQPQHF.

The chain links TRBV5-1 to TRBJ2-7; D tentatively fits TRBD1 or TRBD2 (5 bases each). The germline V gene has CDR1 SGHRS and CDR2 YFSETQ. Trimming took off 0 bases at V and 6 bases at J, with 16 bases between the two ends. This CDR3 has 15 residues. CDR3 bases: TGCGCCAGCAGCTTGGCCAGTGCCAGGGACGGCGAGCAGTACTTC. Residues: CASSLASARDGEQYF.

The chain recombines TRBV12-3 or TRBV12-4 with TRBJ2-7; D gene unclear. This CDR3 has 16 amino acids. Trimming stripped 5 bases from V and 2 bases from J, with 19 bases between. Here the CDR3 DNA reads TGTGCCAGCAGTCAGCATATGATGGATTTACCCTACGAGCAGTACTTC. It translates to CASSQHMMDLPYEQYF.

A remark on this clonotype: A much larger clone differs by one base, so this may be a read error. V usage is TRBV7-2 and J usage is TRBJ1-5, with D possibly matching TRBD1 (5 bases). There are 16 residues in the CDR3. Germline CDR1 and CDR2: SGHTA and FQGNSA. CDR3 in DNA: TGTGCCAGCAGCTTAGGACAGACTTATAGCAATCAGCTCCAGCATTTT. Amino acid sequence: CASSLGQTYSNQLQHF.

This clonotype was counted a few times. V usage is TRBV7-2 and J usage is TRBJ2-3, with 8 nucleotides matching TRBD2. Germline V CDR1 and CDR2: SGHTA, FQGNSA. The ends lost 5 bases at V and 0 bases at J; junction bases unmatched: 4. This CDR3 comprises 15 residues. The CDR3 region has the DNA TGTGCCAGCAGCGCCCTAGCGGGCAGCACAGATACGCAGTATTTT. This sequence encodes CASSALAGSTDTQYF.

This clonotype was detected only a few times. The chain combines TRBV4-3 with TRBJ2-3; D is uncertain. CDR1 is LGHNA, CDR2 YSLEER, per germline. V was pared by 2 bases and J by 4 bases, with 4 bases between. This CDR3 comprises 12 residues. The DNA of the CDR3 is TGCGCCAGCAGCCAATCGGCAGATACGCAGTATTTT. It codes for CASSQSADTQYF.

This clonotype was detected a few times. The chain uses TRBV19 and TRBJ1-5, with 9 positions matching TRBD1. Germline CDR1 reads LNHDA; CDR2 reads SQIVND (reference sequence). CDR3 size: 15 residues. Trimming removed 7 bases from V and 2 bases from J; junction bases left unmatched: 6. This CDR3 is CASTGQGLGNQPQHF. In nucleotides, the CDR3 is TGTGCCAGTACCGGACAGGGGCTCGGCAATCAGCCCCAGCATTTT. Together with reference TRBV19 and TRBJ1-5, the CDR3 gives the full variable domain: DGGITQSPKYLFRKEGQNVTLSCEQNLNHDAMYWYRQDPGQGLRLIYYSQIVNDFQKGDIAEGYSVSREKKESFPLTVTSAQKNPTAFYLCASTGQGLGNQPQHFGDGTRLSIL.